The 8 T cell receptor beta chains below were found in one sample sequenced in a study of OX40 agonist ivuxolimab in advanced cancers. The table came from immunoSEQ multiplex PCR; TCRdb's copy has only in-frame clones and leaves some out. Of under 80,000 clones listed, about 90% are singletons. Sequencing was performed on CD4+ or CD8+ T cells sorted from blood, taken in a trial of the OX40 agonist ivuxolimab. The receptor source for this set is an adult with an advanced solid tumor such as melanoma, head and neck, liver or kidney cancer.

This rearrangement joins TRBV11-2 to TRBJ2-1; 7 nucleotides align to TRBD1. Germline V CDR1 and CDR2: SGHAT, FQNNGV. The J segment lost 0 bases and the V segment lost 0 bases, leaving 2 bases of the junction unmatched. The CDR3 covers 16 residues. This CDR3 reads CASSLDSGGSYNEQFF. The DNA for the CDR3 is TGTGCCAGCAGCTTAGATTCAGGGGGCTCCTACAATGAGCAGTTCTTC.

The chain couples TRBV29-1 to TRBJ2-2; 12 bases match TRBD2. The CDR3 consists of 13 residues. The germline gives CDR1 SQVTM, CDR2 ANQGSEA. Trimming took 5 bases from V and 7 from J; bases not matched to a gene: 2. CDR3 coding DNA: TGCAGCGTTTGGACTAGCGGGAACGGGGAGCTGTTTTTT. Translated, it gives CSVWTSGNGELFF.

J is TRBJ1-5 and V is TRBV19, with a tentative D call TRBD1 (5 bases). This CDR3 has 16 residues. From germline, CDR1 is LNHDA and CDR2 SQIVND (reference sequence). V was trimmed by 7 bases and J by 5 bases, leaving 21 bases between them. In nucleotides, the CDR3 is TGTGCCAGTAAGTCTATGGGGGACCGAGATTATCAGCCCCAGCATTTT. It codes for CASKSMGDRDYQPQHF.

This clone appeared a few times. J is TRBJ2-2 and V is TRBV29-1; D perhaps matches TRBD1 (6 bases). The V end lost 7 bases, the J end lost 4 bases, and 16 bases lay between the germline ends. The CDR3 sequence is 14 residues long. Germline CDR1 is SQVTM and CDR2 is ANQGSEA. This chain's CDR3 is CSAAQGEGTGELFF. The CDR3 coding sequence is TGCAGCGCTGCACAGGGAGAGGGCACCGGGGAGCTGTTTTTT.

This clone was seen once. Here the CDR3 reads CASSFLKPRDYYINEQFF. CDR3 DNA: TGTGCCAGCAGCTTCCTCAAACCCCGGGACTACTACATCAATGAGCAGTTCTTC. The gene calls are TRBV5-4 and TRBJ2-1; 7 positions agree with TRBD2. Germline V gives CDR1 SGHNT, CDR2 YYREEE (reference sequence). V was pared by 2 bases and J by 6 bases, with 17 bases of the junction left unmatched. The CDR3 consists of 18 residues.

The chain joins TRBV18 to TRBJ1-1, with 10 positions matching TRBD1. V shed 3 bases, J shed 2 bases, and the junction held 3 bases outside the gene matches. This CDR3 has 15 amino acids. Looked up from germline, CDR1 is KGHSH and CDR2 is LQKENI. The CDR3 DNA reads TGTGCCAGCTCACCGGAGACAGGGGGCAACACTGAAGCTTTCTTT. Encoded protein: CASSPETGGNTEAFF.

The chain recombines TRBV28 with TRBJ2-3; the D gene is possibly TRBD1 (6 bases). The V end lost 5 bases, the J end lost 0 bases, and 15 bases lay between the germline ends. CDR1 MDHEN and CDR2 SYDVKM come from the germline V gene. The CDR3 sequence is 16 residues long. The CDR3 reads CASSAQGGLSTDTQYF. The CDR3 bases are TGTGCCAGCAGTGCACAGGGTGGATTAAGCACAGATACGCAGTATTTT.

This clone was counted once. This chain links TRBV9 with TRBJ2-7; D unresolved. Trimming took 0 bases from V and 2 from J, leaving 9 bases between them. The length of the CDR3 is 14 residues. Looked up from germline, CDR1 is SGDLS and CDR2 is YYNGEE. In DNA, the CDR3 is TGTGCCAGCAGCGTAGGCTCGGCCACCTACGAGCAGTACTTC. Amino acid sequence: CASSVGSATYEQYF.